This T cell receptor beta chain derives from a study of patients and donors after allogeneic stem cell transplantation (dated by TCRdb to about 2020). The trim is 4 bases for V and 5 bases for J, with a gap of 15 bases between the germline ends. CDR1 and CDR2, looked up from the germline V gene, are SQVTM and ANQGSEA. The CDR3 goes from the cysteine to the phenylalanine over 14 residues. The CDR3 DNA has 42 bases and is translated from base 1. The table lists this clonotype with a count of one. Its binding antigen is unknown. One base away there is no much larger clone; base qualities are not given. A single read constitutes weak evidence. Library generation was performed with RT-PCR. The sample was run on a NextSeq 550. TCRdb cleaned the public reads at Q25 with fastp, built clones with MiXCR and kept in-frame beta chains. CDR3 protein duplicates are merged, each entry listing the most common genes and DNA. The sample data list 98,000 or so distinct CDR3 sequences, and 35% to 45% of these were observed just once. 27% of the sample is held by the ten biggest clonotypes.

This clonotype was obtained from a human donor who was either an allogeneic HSCT recipient or a stem cell or donor lymphocyte infusion donor (not recorded which). It is not recorded whose cells these are; they may come from a transplant donor. Recombination joined TRBV29-1 with TRBJ2-1; possibly the D gene is TRBD1, per 5 matching bases. The specimen was blood, either unsorted or a sorted T cell fraction (not recorded which). CDR3 protein: CSVVGQGRNNEQFF. The nucleotide sequence is TGCAGCGTTGTAGGCCAGGGAAGGAACAATGAGCAGTTCTTC.